What follows are 4 T cell receptor beta chains derived from one specimen sequenced in a study of beta chain features in type 1 diabetes. cDNA synthesis used the whole RNA isolate, giving expressed TCRB sequences. Produced via immunoSEQ multiplex PCR; TCRdb's table is partial and in-frame only. The sample records 390,000 or so clones, over 11% being singletons. Sequencing was carried out using naive CD4+ T cells from blood. These TCRs come from a man aged 30 to 39 in good health.

The V and J genes are TRBV30 and TRBJ2-1; no clear D gene. With 4 bases removed from V and 2 bases from J, the gap between germline ends came to 9 bases. CDR1 is GTSNPN, CDR2 SVGIG, per germline (reference sequence). The length of the CDR3 is 13 residues. CDR3 amino acids: CAWIFLPYNEQFF. As DNA, the CDR3 is TGTGCCTGGATTTTCCTCCCCTACAATGAGCAGTTCTTC.

The sample holds a few counts of this clone. The V gene is TRBV7-2, the J gene TRBJ1-1; tentatively, D is TRBD1 (5 bases). Trimming took off 5 bases at V and 5 bases at J, with 18 bases between the two ends. The CDR3 is made up of 15 amino acids. CDR1 SGHTA and CDR2 FQGNSA come from the germline V gene. The CDR3 DNA reads TGTGCCAGCAGCAGAGAAAGGGGCCTTGGGACTGAAGCTTTCTTT. Amino acid sequence: CASSRERGLGTEAFF.

This clone has a handful of counts. The rearrangement links TRBV11-2 to TRBJ2-6; 12 nucleotides line up with TRBD2. From germline, CDR1 is SGHAT and CDR2 FQNNGV. Trimming removed 2 bases from V and 0 bases from J; junction bases left unmatched: 5. This CDR3 is 19 amino acids long. CDR3 sequence reads: CASSLLGLAGFSGANVLTF. The DNA of the CDR3 is TGTGCCAGCAGCTTACTTGGACTAGCGGGGTTCTCTGGGGCCAACGTCCTGACTTTC.

The genes are TRBV16 and TRBJ2-3; D tentatively fits TRBD1 or TRBD2 (5 bases each). Germline V gives CDR1 KGHSY, CDR2 FQNENV. Trimming pared 4 bases from V and 2 bases from J, leaving 10 bases between. This CDR3 has 14 residues. CDR3 DNA: TGTGCCAGCAGCCCCTCGGGGCCCACAGATACGCAGTATTTT. As protein: CASSPSGPTDTQYF.